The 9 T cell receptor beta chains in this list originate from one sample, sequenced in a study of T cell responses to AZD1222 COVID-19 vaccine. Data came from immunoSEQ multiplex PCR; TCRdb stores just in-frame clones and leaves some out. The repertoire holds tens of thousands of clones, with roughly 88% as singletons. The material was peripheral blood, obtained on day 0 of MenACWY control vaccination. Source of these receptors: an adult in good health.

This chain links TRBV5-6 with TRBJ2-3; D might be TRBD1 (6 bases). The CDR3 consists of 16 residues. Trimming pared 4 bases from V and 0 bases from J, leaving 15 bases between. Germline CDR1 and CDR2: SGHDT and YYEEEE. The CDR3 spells CASSVRAGASTDTQYF. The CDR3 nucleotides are TGTGCCAGCAGCGTAAGGGCAGGGGCTAGCACAGATACGCAGTATTTT.

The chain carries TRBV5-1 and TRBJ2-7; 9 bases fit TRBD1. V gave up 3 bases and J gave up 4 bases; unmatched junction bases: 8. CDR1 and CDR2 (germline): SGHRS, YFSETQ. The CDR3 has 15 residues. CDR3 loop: CASSSLTGGDYEQYF. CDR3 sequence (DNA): TGCGCCAGCAGCTCCCTGACAGGGGGGGATTACGAGCAGTACTTC.

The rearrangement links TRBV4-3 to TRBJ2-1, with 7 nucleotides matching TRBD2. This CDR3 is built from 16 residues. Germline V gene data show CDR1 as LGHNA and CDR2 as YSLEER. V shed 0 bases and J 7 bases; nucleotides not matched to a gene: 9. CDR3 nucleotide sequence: TGCGCCAGCAGCCAAGAGGTGGCGGGAGCGAGGAATGAGCAGTTCTTC. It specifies CASSQEVAGARNEQFF.

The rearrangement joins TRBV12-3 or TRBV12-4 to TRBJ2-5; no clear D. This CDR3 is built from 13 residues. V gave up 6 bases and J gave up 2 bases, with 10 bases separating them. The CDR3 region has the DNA TGTGCCAGCAGGTGGACCCTACAAGAGACCCAGTACTTC. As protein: CASRWTLQETQYF.

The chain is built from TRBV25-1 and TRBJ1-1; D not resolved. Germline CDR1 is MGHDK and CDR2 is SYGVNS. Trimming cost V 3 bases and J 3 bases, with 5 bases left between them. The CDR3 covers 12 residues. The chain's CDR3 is CASSESYTEAFF. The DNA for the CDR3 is TGTGCCAGCAGTGAGTCCTACACTGAAGCTTTCTTT.

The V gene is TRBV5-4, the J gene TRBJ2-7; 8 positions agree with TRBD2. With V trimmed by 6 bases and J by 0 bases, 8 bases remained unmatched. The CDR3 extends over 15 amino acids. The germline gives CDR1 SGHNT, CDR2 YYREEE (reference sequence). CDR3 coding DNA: TGTGCCAGCACCCTGGGCGGGGGGCTCTCCTACGAGCAGTACTTC. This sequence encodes CASTLGGGLSYEQYF.

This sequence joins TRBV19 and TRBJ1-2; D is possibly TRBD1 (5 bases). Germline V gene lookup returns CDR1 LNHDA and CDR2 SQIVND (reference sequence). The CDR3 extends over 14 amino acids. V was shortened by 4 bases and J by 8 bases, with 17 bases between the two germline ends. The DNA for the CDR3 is TGTGCCAGTAGTAACCCAGGGACTCCTCGAGGCTACACCTTC. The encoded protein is CASSNPGTPRGYTF.

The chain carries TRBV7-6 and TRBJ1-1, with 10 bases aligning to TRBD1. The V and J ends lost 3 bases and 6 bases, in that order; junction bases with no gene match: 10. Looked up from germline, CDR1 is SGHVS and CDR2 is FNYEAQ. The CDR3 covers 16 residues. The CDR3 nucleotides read TGTGCCAGCAGCTTGGCCCGGACAGGGGGTTACGCTGAAGCTTTCTTT. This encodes CASSLARTGGYAEAFF.

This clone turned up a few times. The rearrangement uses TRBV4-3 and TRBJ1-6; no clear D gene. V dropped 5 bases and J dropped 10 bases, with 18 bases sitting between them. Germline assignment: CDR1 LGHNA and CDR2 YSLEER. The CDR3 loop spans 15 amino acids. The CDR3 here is CASSTAARADSPLHF. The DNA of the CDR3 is TGCGCCAGCAGCACCGCGGCCCGTGCCGACTCACCCCTCCACTTT.